This TCR beta chain emerged from a study of CD8+ T cells in alopecia areata. RNA, once extracted, was reverse transcribed into cDNA for use as the sequencing template. TCRdb keeps only in-frame clones here, not all; method: immunoSEQ multiplex PCR. The top ten clones hold less than 40% of a sample with approximately 150,000 clones, around two thirds of them seen once. As to this clone: Its antigen is still unknown.

Study findings and constraints: Clonality was higher in lesional than normal scalp, especially in alopecia totalis/universalis. Sequencing of scalp samples also includes resident alphabeta T cells from normal skin. Unlike in mice, where it was clearer, TCR sharing across patients was less clear, possibly HLA-related.

From germline, CDR1 is SGDLS and CDR2 YYNGEE. Trimming pared 4 bases from V and 4 bases from J, leaving 15 bases between. This CDR3 is 14 amino acids long. Using a FACSAria, the CD4+ and CD8+ T cells were sorted from the PBMCs. Source material: CD8+ T cells sorted from blood. The sequence was obtained from a human donor in good health. This chain connects TRBV9 to TRBJ2-7; D not certain. For the CDR3, the DNA is TGTGCCAGCAGCCCTCAGGATGGGCCATACGAGCAGTACTTC. Translation: CASSPQDGPYEQYF.